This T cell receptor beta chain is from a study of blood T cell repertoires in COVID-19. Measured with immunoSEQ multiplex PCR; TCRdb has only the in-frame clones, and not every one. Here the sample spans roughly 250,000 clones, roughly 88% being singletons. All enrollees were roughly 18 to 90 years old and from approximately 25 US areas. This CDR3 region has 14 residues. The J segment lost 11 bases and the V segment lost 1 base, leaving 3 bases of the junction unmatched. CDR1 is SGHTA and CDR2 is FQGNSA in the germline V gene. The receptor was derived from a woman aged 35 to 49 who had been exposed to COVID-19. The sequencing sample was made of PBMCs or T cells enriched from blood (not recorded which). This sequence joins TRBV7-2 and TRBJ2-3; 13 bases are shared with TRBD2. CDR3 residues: CASSLDRTSGGQYF. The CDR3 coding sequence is TGTGCCAGCAGCTTAGATAGGACTAGCGGGGGGCAGTATTTT.